This T cell receptor beta chain was recorded in a study of T cells in Graves' hyperthyroidism and ophthalmopathy. Study background: Before treatment of any kind, peripheral blood was taken at initial diagnosis.

Concerning this clonotype: A read error is possible here, since a much larger clone lies one base away.

Clinical symptoms, serum thyroxine, TRAb, thyroid ultrasound and orbital computed tomography informed diagnoses. Fresh peripheral blood, less than 11 ml of it, supplied the PBMCs. The investigators amplified TCR beta CDR3 regions from RNA transcripts. HTBI primers were employed in a first-round RT-PCR of the TCR CDR3. A single record per CDR3 protein comes from TCRdb applying MiXCR to the multiplex PCR reads. This table holds 550,000 to 700,000 distinct CDR3 sequences, approximately 15% found once. This CDR3 has 15 residues. From germline, CDR1 is MDHEN and CDR2 SYDVKM. Sequencing input: blood. This TCR derives from a woman aged 40 to 50 with Graves' ophthalmopathy. The rearrangement links TRBV28 to TRBJ2-7; tentatively, D is TRBD1 (5 bases). CDR3 in amino acids: CASETPSGSLYEEYF. The CDR3 region has the DNA TGTGCCAGCGAAACGCCTTCAGGGTCTCTGTACGAGGAGTACTTC.